What follows are 3 T cell receptor beta chains derived from one specimen sequenced in a study of regulatory T cells in long-lasting Graves disease. The authors built TCR beta libraries using iRepertoire HTBI primers and Arm-PCR of CDR3 regions. TCRdb analysed the multiplex PCR reads with MiXCR anew, one entry per CDR3 protein. The sample lists fewer than 600,000 distinct CDR3 sequences, about 20% occurring once. Time point defined: persistent/refractory GD, antithyroid drugs over 5 years with positive TRAb. PBMC-derived RNA was used for the TCR library. Source: peripheral blood mononuclear cells (PBMCs), taken when the disease was refractory, from a patient treated with antithyroid drugs. The receptor set was obtained from a female donor with Graves disease.

This clonotype was found many times. V is TRBV7-8 and J is TRBJ2-2, with a weak D call TRBD2 (5 bases). Trimming took 1 base from V and 4 from J, leaving 13 bases between them. Germline CDR1 SGHVS, CDR2 FQNEAQ. This CDR3 has 16 amino acids. The chain's CDR3 is CASSLGRGSSTGELFF. DNA of the CDR3: TGTGCCAGCAGCTTAGGACGCGGGTCTAGCACCGGGGAGCTGTTTTTT.

This clonotype was seen at least ten times. V gene TRBV27 combines with J gene TRBJ2-7; either TRBD1 or TRBD2 may supply D (5 bases each). CDR3 length: 13 residues. Germline lookup yields CDR1 MNHEY and CDR2 SMNVEV (reference sequence). V was pared by 6 bases and J by 1 base, with 10 bases between. The CDR3 loop is CASSLRGSYEQYF. The CDR3 nucleotides are TGTGCCAGCAGCTTGAGGGGTTCCTACGAGCAGTACTTC.

There are many counts of this clonotype. V is TRBV28 and J is TRBJ1-1, with 8 positions matching TRBD1. The CDR3 runs to 12 residues. V was pared by 3 bases and J by 10 bases, with 4 bases of the junction left unmatched. Per the germline V gene, CDR1 is MDHEN and CDR2 is SYDVKM. The CDR3 DNA reads as TGTGCCAGCAGTTTCAGGGGGCGAGGAGCTTTCTTT. It specifies CASSFRGRGAFF.